This is a list of T cell receptor beta chains from one sample in a study of control samples from healthy donors and cancer patients. Produced via immunoSEQ multiplex PCR; TCRdb's table is partial and in-frame only. The sample lists about 160,000 clones, over 85% seen once, with over 4% in the top ten. Specimen: blood. The receptors derive from a woman aged 55-70 years in good health. Both conserved end residues are part of each CDR3. A D gene is named only where the DNA matches it firmly. A row's size may be missing; if present it is once, few, many or a size class.

d_call j_call v_call clone_size cdr3_nt cdr3_aa
TRBD1 TRBJ1-4 TRBV19 - TGTGCCAGTAGTAGGGTACAGGGGGAGGTGTTTTTT CASSRVQGEVFF
- TRBJ2-1 TRBV7-9 - TGTGCCAGCAGCCCCCGAACCAATTACAATGAGCAGTTCTTC CASSPRTNYNEQFF
- TRBJ1-4 TRBV29-1 - TGCAGCGTTGCGTCAGGGAATGAAAAACTGTTTTTT CSVASGNEKLFF
- TRBJ1-1 TRBV4-3 - TGCGCCAGCAGCCCCGGGGTAGTGGGGGCGAACACTGAAGCTTTCTTT CASSPGVVGANTEAFF
- TRBJ2-5 TRBV2 - TGTGCCAGCAGGCTCACCGGGACGGAACAAGAGACCCAGTACTTC CASRLTGTEQETQYF
- TRBJ1-2 TRBV3-1/TRBV3-2 - TGTGCCAGCAGCCGGATAACAGGGATCGACCCCTATGGCTACACCTTC CASSRITGIDPYGYTF
TRBD1 TRBJ2-4 TRBV10-1 once TGCGCCAGCAGTGATGACAGGGTGGTCAAAAACATTCAGTACTTC CASSDDRVVKNIQYF
- TRBJ1-5 TRBV16 - TGTGCCAGCAGCCAATCTGACAGCAGCAATCAGCCCCAGCATTTT CASSQSDSSNQPQHF
- TRBJ1-1 TRBV5-1 - TGCGCCAGCAGCTTGCTGGAGACTAGGACTGAAGCTTTCTTT CASSLLETRTEAFF
- TRBJ1-2 TRBV20-1 - TGCAGTGCTTGGGGCTATGGCTACACCTTC CSAWGYGYTF
- TRBJ2-1 TRBV10-3 once TGTGCCATCAGGGACAGGACTATTGAGCAGTTCTTC CAIRDRTIEQFF
- TRBJ2-3 TRBV10-3 - TGTGCCATCAGTGAGTTTCCGGGGGAGGGCACAGATACGCAGTATTTT CAISEFPGEGTDTQYF
- TRBJ1-2 TRBV25-1 once TGTGCCAGCAGGGAGGGCGGGAGCGACTACACCTTC CASREGGSDYTF
- TRBJ1-2 TRBV7-9 - TGTGCCAGCAGCTTAGCGCAAGGGAACTATGGCTACACCTTC CASSLAQGNYGYTF
TRBD1 TRBJ1-2 TRBV11-2 - TGTGCCAGCAGCTTAGCGGGACAGAGGGACTATGGCTACACCTTC CASSLAGQRDYGYTF
TRBD1 TRBJ1-5 TRBV7-2 few TGTGCCAGCAGCCAAGGGGGCATGAGCAATCAGCCCCAGCATTTT CASSQGGMSNQPQHF
TRBD1 TRBJ2-1 TRBV11-3 - TGTGCCAGCAGCCCAAGACAGGGGGAAATCAATGAGCAGTTCTTC CASSPRQGEINEQFF
- TRBJ2-3 TRBV9 few TGTGCCAGCAGCGTAGGCCCGATTCTTAGCACAGATACGCAGTATTTT CASSVGPILSTDTQYF
TRBD1 TRBJ1-2 TRBV27 - TGTGCCAGCAGGGGGACAGGGGTTCAATTTGGCTACACCTTC CASRGTGVQFGYTF
- TRBJ1-3 TRBV4-3 - TGCGCCAGCAGCCAAGAGTCGGGTGGAAACACCATATATTTT CASSQESGGNTIYF
- TRBJ2-1 TRBV5-1 - TGCGCCAGCAGGGACACCGAAAACAATGAGCAGTTCTTC CASRDTENNEQFF
- TRBJ2-7 TRBV3-1/TRBV3-2 few TGTGCCAGCAGCCACCGGGGGTACGAGCAGTACTTC CASSHRGYEQYF
- TRBJ1-1 TRBV5-6 once TGTGCCAGCAGCTTTAGGCAGCCTATGAACACTGAAGCTTTCTTT CASSFRQPMNTEAFF
- TRBJ2-3 TRBV6-2/TRBV6-3 - TGTGCCAGCAGTTATCCCCGCGCAGGAAGCACAGATACGCAGTATTTT CASSYPRAGSTDTQYF
- TRBJ1-5 TRBV5-5 - TGTGCCAGCAGCTTTTATCCCAGCTATCAGCCCCAGCATTTT CASSFYPSYQPQHF
- TRBJ1-2 TRBV19 - TGTGCCAGTAGTATGTCAGGGACCTATGGCTACACCTTC CASSMSGTYGYTF
TRBD1 TRBJ1-5 TRBV27 - TGTGCCAGCAGTTTATATATCCCCGCGCCGGGACAGGGAATTAATCAGCCCCAGCATTTT CASSLYIPAPGQGINQPQHF
- TRBJ2-5 TRBV7-3 - TGTGCCAGCAGCTTAACGGAGGGAGAGACCCAGTACTTC CASSLTEGETQYF
- TRBJ1-3 TRBV7-6 - TGTGCCAGCAGCGGGGGTTTAGCGGCAGTCCGTACCCAATCTGGAAACACCATATATTTT CASSGGLAAVRTQSGNTIYF
TRBD1 TRBJ2-7 TRBV7-2 - TGTGCCAGCAGCCCCCCCGGGACAGGGCACTACGAGCAGTACTTC CASSPPGTGHYEQYF
- TRBJ1-1 TRBV18 - TGTGCCAGCTCAGCACAAAAGGGGTCGAACACTGAAGCTTTCTTT CASSAQKGSNTEAFF
- TRBJ2-7 TRBV7-2 - TGTGCCAGCAGGGTGGGACAAGTAATCCTATACGAGCAGTACTTC CASRVGQVILYEQYF
TRBD2 TRBJ2-3 TRBV29-1 - TGCAGCGTTGAGGGCGGGGGGGCTCCCACGCAGTATTTT CSVEGGGAPTQYF
TRBD1 TRBJ2-3 TRBV11-3 - TGTGCCAGCAGCTTGAGACAGGGGGCGGCAGATACGCAGTATTTT CASSLRQGAADTQYF
- TRBJ2-7 TRBV29-1 - TGCAGCGTTGAAGACAGGGACGAGCAGTACTTC CSVEDRDEQYF
- TRBJ2-7 TRBV6-2/TRBV6-3 - TGTGCCAGCAGTTACGCCCCGAGACTAGTCGAGCAGTACTTC CASSYAPRLVEQYF
TRBD1 TRBJ2-1 TRBV7-2 few TGTGCCAGCAGCAGTTTCAGGGGGCACAATGAGCAGTTCTTC CASSSFRGHNEQFF
TRBD2 TRBJ2-1 TRBV11-3 - TGTGCCAGCAGCCAACGTCCCGGGACTAGCGGGGGGGCAGGTGAGCAGTTCTTC CASSQRPGTSGGAGEQFF
- TRBJ1-5 TRBV25-1 - TGTGCCAGCAGTGAATCTGTTGGGGGTAGCAATCAGCCCCAGCATTTT CASSESVGGSNQPQHF
- TRBJ1-2 TRBV6-6 - TGTGCCAGCAGTTACCCGGACAGTGTAGGTTTAAGTGGCTACACCTTC CASSYPDSVGLSGYTF
- TRBJ2-3 TRBV2 once TGTGCCAGCAGCGCAGATACGCAGTATTTT CASSADTQYF
- TRBJ1-2 TRBV19 - TGTGCCAGTAGTATCCTTCTCGGGACTGTAAACTATGGCTACACCTTC CASSILLGTVNYGYTF
TRBD1 TRBJ1-1 TRBV19 - TGTGCCAGTAGTATCTTTGACAGGGAACGTCGGAACACTGAAGCTTTCTTT CASSIFDRERRNTEAFF
TRBD1 TRBJ2-2 TRBV5-5 - TGTGCCAGCAGCTCGGCCGGGACAGGGGGCATCGGGGAGCTGTTTTTT CASSSAGTGGIGELFF
- TRBJ1-2 TRBV29-1 - TGCAGCGTTGAAGATTGGCGGACCTATGGCTACACCTTC CSVEDWRTYGYTF
- TRBJ2-1 TRBV7-2 - TGTGCCAGCACCAGAGGTCGGGAATATGAGCAGTTCTTC CASTRGREYEQFF
TRBD2 TRBJ2-3 TRBV4-3 - TGCGCCAGCAGCCGAGGAACCCGGGGGGGCTCGGCAGATACGCAGTATTTT CASSRGTRGGSADTQYF
TRBD2 TRBJ2-7 TRBV7-8 - TGTGCCAGCAGCCGAGAACTAGCGGGTCCCTACGAGCAGTACTTC CASSRELAGPYEQYF
- TRBJ1-2 TRBV29-1 - TGCAGCGTTGAAGATCCAGTTAACTATGGCTACACCTTC CSVEDPVNYGYTF
TRBD1 TRBJ2-7 TRBV6-5 - TGTGCCAGCAGTCGGGACAGAGGAGATTACGAGCAGTACTTC CASSRDRGDYEQYF
- TRBJ2-5 TRBV7-8 - TGTGCCAGCAGCTTAGTGGATCGTCGGGGGACAGAGACCCAGTACTTC CASSLVDRRGTETQYF
- TRBJ1-4 TRBV6-1 - TGTGCCAGCAGTGAAGGGGTGTGGGTACTAGGGGAAAAACTGTTTTTT CASSEGVWVLGEKLFF
- TRBJ1-6 TRBV5-6 once TGTGCCAGCAGGATCGATTCTGGCGACAGTGTAAATTCACCCCTCCACTTT CASRIDSGDSVNSPLHF
- TRBJ1-2 TRBV19 - TGTGCCAGTAGTTTCGCGGACAGAGCTAACTATGGCTACACCTTC CASSFADRANYGYTF
TRBD1 TRBJ2-7 TRBV5-1 - TGCGCCAGCAGCTTTACAGGGGAAGGGTACGAGCAGTACTTC CASSFTGEGYEQYF
- TRBJ1-2 TRBV7-2 - TGTGCCAGCTTCCTAAACAGCGGGGGCTACACCTTC CASFLNSGGYTF
- TRBJ1-2 TRBV25-1 - TGTGCCAGCAGTGAATTATATAACTATGGCTACACCTTC CASSELYNYGYTF